This TCR beta chain was retrieved from a study of breast tumors, draining lymph nodes, adjacent tissues. Study-wide results and limits: Findings are consistent with lymph node origin and intratumoral expansion of most tumor T cells. Data only fit, rather than demonstrated, lymph node origin of most tumor T cells. Tumor and nontumor repertoires were significantly more similar in luminal-like than in basal-like breast cancer. Tumors had less TCR diversity than lymph nodes, more than nontumor tissue.

In germline, CDR1 is MNHEY, CDR2 SMNVEV (reference sequence). Trimming cost V 4 bases and J 7 bases; bases outside gene matches: 10. CDR3 length: 16 amino acids. As for this clonotype: No antigen is known for it.

TCRdb reprocessed the multiplex PCR reads via MiXCR and lists one record per CDR3 protein. The sample has under 80,000 distinct CDR3 sequences, approximately 47% seen once. Sequenced: breast tumor tissue. The TCR originated in a female donor with breast cancer. Some clones in this sample may be carry-over from other donors' samples. The chain carries TRBV27 and TRBJ2-7; 13 bases line up with TRBD2. DNA of the CDR3: TGTGCCAGCAGTTCCCGACTAGCGGGGGGCCGGAGGGAGCAGTACTTC. Its protein is CASSSRLAGGRREQYF.